This T cell receptor beta chain was captured by sequencing in a study of CD8 T cells in Susac syndrome. An amount of RNA that ranged from 0.5 to 1 ug was reverse transcribed with random hexamers. The method of amplification for TCR beta CDR3 was immunoSEQ multiplex PCR, covering 54 Vbeta and 13 Jbeta. MiXCR was run by TCRdb on the immunoSEQ multiplex PCR reads, yielding one entry per CDR3 protein. The data contain about 130,000 distinct CDR3 sequences, around 90% of them singletons. The J segment lost 2 bases and the V segment lost 3 bases, leaving 10 bases of the junction unmatched. Germline V gene data show CDR1 as SGHVS and CDR2 as FQNEAQ. The length of the CDR3 is 16 residues.

The chain is built from TRBV7-8 and TRBJ2-7; 7 nucleotides match TRBD1. The sequence derives from a human donor with multiple sclerosis. The sequencing input was CD8+ T cells from PBMCs. This CDR3 is CASSFTDRETPYEQYF. CDR3 nucleotides: TGTGCCAGCAGCTTCACAGACAGGGAAACCCCCTACGAGCAGTACTTC.